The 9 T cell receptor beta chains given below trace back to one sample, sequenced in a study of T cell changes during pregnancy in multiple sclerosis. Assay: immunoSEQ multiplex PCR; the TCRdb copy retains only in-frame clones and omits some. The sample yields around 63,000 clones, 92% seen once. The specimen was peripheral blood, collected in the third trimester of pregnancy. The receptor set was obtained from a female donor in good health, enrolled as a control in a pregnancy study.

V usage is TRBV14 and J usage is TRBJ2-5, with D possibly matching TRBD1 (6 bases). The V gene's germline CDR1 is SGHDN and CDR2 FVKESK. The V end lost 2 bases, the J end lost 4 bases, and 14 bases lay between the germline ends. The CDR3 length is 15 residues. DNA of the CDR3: TGTGCCAGCAGCCAAACACAGGGATTAGGAGAGACCCAGTACTTC. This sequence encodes CASSQTQGLGETQYF.

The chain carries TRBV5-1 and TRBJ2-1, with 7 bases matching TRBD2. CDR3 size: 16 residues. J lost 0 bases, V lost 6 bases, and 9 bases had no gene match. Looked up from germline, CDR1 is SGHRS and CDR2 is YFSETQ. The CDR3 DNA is TGCGCCAGCAATACGGGTCAGCGGGGCTCCTACAATGAGCAGTTCTTC. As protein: CASNTGQRGSYNEQFF.

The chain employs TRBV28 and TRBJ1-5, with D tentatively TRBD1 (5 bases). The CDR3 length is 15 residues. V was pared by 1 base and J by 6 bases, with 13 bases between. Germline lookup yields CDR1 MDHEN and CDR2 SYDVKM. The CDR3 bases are TGTGCCAGCAGTTTATTTATCAGGGCCGGTCAGCCCCAGCATTTT. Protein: CASSLFIRAGQPQHF. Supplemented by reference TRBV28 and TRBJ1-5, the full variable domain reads DVKVTQSSRYLVKRTGEKVFLECVQDMDHENMFWYRQDPGLGLRLIYFSYDVKMKEKGDIPEGYSVSREKKERFSLILESASTNQTSMYLCASSLFIRAGQPQHFGDGTRLSIL.

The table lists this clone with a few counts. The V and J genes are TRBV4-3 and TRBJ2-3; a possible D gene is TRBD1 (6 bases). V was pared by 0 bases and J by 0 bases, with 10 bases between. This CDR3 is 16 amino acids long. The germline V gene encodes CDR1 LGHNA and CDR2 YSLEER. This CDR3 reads CASSQEGGFSTDTQYF. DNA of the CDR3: TGCGCCAGCAGCCAAGAAGGGGGATTTAGCACAGATACGCAGTATTTT.

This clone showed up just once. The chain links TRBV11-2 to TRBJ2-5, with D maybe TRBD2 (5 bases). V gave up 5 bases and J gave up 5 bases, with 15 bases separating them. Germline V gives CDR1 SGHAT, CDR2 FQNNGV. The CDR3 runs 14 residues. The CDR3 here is CASSPFTSMETQYF. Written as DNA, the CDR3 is TGTGCCAGCAGCCCGTTTACTAGTATGGAGACCCAGTACTTC.

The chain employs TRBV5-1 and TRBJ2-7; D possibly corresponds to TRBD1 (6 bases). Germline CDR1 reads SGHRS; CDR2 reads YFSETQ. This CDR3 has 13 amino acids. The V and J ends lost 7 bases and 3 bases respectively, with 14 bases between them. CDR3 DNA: TGCGCCAGCGCAGGGGACCCCCTCTACGAGCAGTACTTC. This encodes CASAGDPLYEQYF.

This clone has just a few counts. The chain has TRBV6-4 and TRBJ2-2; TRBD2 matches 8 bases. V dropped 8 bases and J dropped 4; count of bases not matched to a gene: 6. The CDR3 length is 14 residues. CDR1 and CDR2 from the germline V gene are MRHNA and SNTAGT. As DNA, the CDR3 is TGTGCCAGCGGAACCGGGACTAGCACCGGGGAGCTGTTTTTT. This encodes CASGTGTSTGELFF.

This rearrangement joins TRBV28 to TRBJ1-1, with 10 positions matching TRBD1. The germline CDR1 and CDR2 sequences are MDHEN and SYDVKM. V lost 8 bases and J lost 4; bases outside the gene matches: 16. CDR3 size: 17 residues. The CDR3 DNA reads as TGTGCCAGCCCTCCGGTCGGACAGGGGGGGGTGGGCACTGAAGCTTTCTTT. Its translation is CASPPVGQGGVGTEAFF.

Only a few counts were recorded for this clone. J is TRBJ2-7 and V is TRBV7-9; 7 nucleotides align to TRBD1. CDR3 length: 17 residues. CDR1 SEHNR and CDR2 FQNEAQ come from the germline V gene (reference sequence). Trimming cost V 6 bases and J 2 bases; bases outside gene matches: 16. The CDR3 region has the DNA TGTGCCAGCAGACCCAGCTGGTGGGCAGGGGGAACCTACGAGCAGTACTTC. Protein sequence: CASRPSWWAGGTYEQYF. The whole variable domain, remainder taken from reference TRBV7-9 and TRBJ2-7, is DTGVSQNPRHKITKRGQNVTFRCDPISEHNRLYWYRQTLGQGPEFLTYFQNEAQLEKSRLLSDRFSAERPKGSFSTLEIQRTEQGDSAMYLCASRPSWWAGGTYEQYFGPGTRLTVT.